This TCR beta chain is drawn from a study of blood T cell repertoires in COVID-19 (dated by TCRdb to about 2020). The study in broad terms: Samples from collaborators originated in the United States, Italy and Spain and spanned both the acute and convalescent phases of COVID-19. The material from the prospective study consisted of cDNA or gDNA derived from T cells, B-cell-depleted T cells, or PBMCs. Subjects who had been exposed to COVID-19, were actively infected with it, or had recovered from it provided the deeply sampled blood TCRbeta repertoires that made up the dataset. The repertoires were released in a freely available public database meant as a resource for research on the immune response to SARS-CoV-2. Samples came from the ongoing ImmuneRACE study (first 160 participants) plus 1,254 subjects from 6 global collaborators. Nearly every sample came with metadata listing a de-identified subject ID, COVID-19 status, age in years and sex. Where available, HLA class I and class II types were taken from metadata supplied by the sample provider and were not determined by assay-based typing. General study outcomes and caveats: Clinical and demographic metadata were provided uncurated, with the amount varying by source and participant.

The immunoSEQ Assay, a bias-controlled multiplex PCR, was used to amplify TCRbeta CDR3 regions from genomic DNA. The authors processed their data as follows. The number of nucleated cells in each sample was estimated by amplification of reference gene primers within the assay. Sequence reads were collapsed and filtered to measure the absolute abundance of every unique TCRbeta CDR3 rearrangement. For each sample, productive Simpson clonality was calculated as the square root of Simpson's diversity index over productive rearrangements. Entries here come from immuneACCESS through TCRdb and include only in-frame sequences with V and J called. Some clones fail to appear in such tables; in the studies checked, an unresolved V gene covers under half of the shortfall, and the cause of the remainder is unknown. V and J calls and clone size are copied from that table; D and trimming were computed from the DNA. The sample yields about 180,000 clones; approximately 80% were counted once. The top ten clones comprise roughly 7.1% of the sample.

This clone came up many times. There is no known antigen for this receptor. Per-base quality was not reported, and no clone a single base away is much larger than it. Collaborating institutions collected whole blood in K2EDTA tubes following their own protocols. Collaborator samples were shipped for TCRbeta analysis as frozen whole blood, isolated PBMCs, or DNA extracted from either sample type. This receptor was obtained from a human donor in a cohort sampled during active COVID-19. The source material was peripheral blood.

The CDR3 protein is CATSDHRGRSCGYTF. At the DNA level, the sequence is TGTGCCACCAGTGATCACAGGGGGCGAAGCTGTGGCTACACCTTC. The sequence links TRBV24-1 to TRBJ1-2; the junction holds 9 bases that match TRBD1. The germline V gene gives CDR1 as KGHDR and CDR2 as SFDVKD. Germline trimming amounts to 3 bases on V and 7 bases on J, with 8 as the count of junction bases outside the gene matches. The CDR3 starts with the cysteine, ends with the phenylalanine, and has 15 residues. The sequence is cut down to CDR3 DNA, 45 bases in frame from base 1.